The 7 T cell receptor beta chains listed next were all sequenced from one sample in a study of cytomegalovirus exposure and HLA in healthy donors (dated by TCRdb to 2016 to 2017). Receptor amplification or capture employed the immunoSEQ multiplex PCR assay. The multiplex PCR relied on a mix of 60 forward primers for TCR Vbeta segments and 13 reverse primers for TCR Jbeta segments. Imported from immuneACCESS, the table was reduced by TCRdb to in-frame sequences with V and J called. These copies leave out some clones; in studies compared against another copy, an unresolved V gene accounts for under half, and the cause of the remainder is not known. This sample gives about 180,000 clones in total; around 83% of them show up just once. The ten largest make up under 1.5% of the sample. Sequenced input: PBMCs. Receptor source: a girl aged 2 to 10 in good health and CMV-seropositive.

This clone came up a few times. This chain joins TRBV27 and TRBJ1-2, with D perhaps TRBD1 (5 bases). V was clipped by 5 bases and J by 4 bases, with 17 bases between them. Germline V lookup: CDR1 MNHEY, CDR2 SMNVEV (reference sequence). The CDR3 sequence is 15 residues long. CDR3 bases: TGTGCCAGCAGTCCAGAGCCAGGACACACCTATGGCTACACCTTC. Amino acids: CASSPEPGHTYGYTF.

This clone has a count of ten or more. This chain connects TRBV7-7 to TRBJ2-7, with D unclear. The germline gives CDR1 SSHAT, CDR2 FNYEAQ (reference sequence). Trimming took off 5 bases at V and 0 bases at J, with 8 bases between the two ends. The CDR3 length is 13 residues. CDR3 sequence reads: CASSQPGSYEQYF. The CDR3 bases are TGTGCCAGCAGCCAACCGGGCTCCTACGAGCAGTACTTC. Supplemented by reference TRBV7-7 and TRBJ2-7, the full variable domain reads GAGVSQSPRYKVTKRGQDVTLRCDPISSHATLYWYQQALGQGPEFLTYFNYEAQPDKSGLPSDRFSAERPEGSISTLTIQRTEQRDSAMYRCASSQPGSYEQYFGPGTRLTVT.

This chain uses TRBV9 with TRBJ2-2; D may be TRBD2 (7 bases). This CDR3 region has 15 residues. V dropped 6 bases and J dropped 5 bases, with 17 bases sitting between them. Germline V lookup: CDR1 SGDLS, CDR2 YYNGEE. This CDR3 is CASKKGGAETGELFF. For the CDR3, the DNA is TGTGCCAGCAAGAAAGGGGGGGCCGAAACCGGGGAGCTGTTTTTT.

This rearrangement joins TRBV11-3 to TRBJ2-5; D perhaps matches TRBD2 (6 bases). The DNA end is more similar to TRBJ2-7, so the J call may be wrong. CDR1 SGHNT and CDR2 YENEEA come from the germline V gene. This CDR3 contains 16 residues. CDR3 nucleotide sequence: TGTGCCAGCAGCTTACCCCCGGGACTCTACTTTACCGAGCAGTACTTC. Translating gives CASSLPPGLYFTEQYF.

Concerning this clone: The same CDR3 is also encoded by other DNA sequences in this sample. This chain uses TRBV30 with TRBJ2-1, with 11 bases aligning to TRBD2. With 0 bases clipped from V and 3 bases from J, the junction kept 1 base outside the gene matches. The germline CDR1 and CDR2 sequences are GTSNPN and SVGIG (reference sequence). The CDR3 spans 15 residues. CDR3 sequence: CAWSVGTSGYNEQFF. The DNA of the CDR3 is TGTGCCTGGAGTGTCGGGACTAGCGGCTACAATGAGCAGTTCTTC.

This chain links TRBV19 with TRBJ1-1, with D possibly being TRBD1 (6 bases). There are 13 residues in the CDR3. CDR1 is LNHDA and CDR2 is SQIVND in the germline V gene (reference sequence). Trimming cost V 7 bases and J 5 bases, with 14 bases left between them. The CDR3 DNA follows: TGTGCCAGTACCCTCCTGACAGGAACTGAAGCTTTCTTT. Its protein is CASTLLTGTEAFF.

The CDR3, as DNA: TGTGCCATCAGTGGGGGACAGCCCTATGGCTACACCTTC. This encodes CAISGGQPYGYTF. The chain joins TRBV10-3 to TRBJ1-2, with 7 bases fitting TRBD1. With V trimmed by 4 bases and J by 4 bases, 3 bases remained unmatched. CDR1 ENHRY and CDR2 SYGVKD come from the germline V gene. The CDR3 consists of 13 residues.